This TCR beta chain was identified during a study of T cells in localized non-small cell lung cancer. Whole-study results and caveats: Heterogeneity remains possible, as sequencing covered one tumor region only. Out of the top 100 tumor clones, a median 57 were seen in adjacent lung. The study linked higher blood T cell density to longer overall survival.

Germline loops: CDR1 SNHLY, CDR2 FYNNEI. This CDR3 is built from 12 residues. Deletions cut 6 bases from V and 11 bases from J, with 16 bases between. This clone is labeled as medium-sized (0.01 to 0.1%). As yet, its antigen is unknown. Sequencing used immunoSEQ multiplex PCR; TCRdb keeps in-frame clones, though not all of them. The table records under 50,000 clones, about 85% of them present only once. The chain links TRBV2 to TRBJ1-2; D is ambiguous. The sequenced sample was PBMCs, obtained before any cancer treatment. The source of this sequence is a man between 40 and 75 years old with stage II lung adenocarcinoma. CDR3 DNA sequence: TGTGCCAGCAGGAGCCCCAAGGAGGGTTACACCTTC. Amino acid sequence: CASRSPKEGYTF.